The 13 T cell receptor beta chains below all came from one sample that was sequenced in a study of T cells after posttransplantation cyclophosphamide. Treatment was busulfan-fludarabine conditioning, a marrow graft, and cyclophosphamide on days +3 and +4. Method: immunoSEQ multiplex PCR; TCRdb's copy keeps in-frame clones and lacks some. The sample is made up of some 10,000 clones, none counted only once. Sequenced here: PBMCs, sampled after allogeneic stem cell transplant with posttransplant cyclophosphamide. The receptors were gathered from a female patient in her thirties or forties who received an allogeneic stem cell transplant from a related donor, was CMV-positive, and had no GVHD. The graft donor may have given rise to some T cells.

The table lists this clone with many counts. The chain employs TRBV7-2 and TRBJ1-5; TRBD1 might be the D (5 bases). Germline CDR1 SGHTA, CDR2 FQGNSA. V was pared by 4 bases and J by 4 bases, with 17 bases between. The CDR3 extends over 16 amino acids. The CDR3: CASSSVGGRWNQPQHF. DNA of the CDR3: TGTGCCAGCAGCTCGGTGGGGGGTCGGTGGAATCAGCCCCAGCATTTT.

This clone was picked up many times. The chain couples TRBV18 to TRBJ2-7; 7 bases match TRBD2. V shed 3 bases, J shed 6 bases, and the junction held 2 bases outside the gene matches. Germline V CDR1 and CDR2: KGHSH, LQKENI. This CDR3 contains 12 residues. The CDR3 DNA follows: TGTGCCAGCTCACCGGGAGGGTCCGAGCAGTACTTC. Protein: CASSPGGSEQYF.

This clone was detected a few times. A read error may produce the germline difference seen at one junction end. This chain links TRBV4-2 with TRBJ2-7, with 7 positions matching TRBD1. The CDR3 is 14 amino acids. CDR1 is LGHNA, CDR2 YNFKEQ, per germline. The CDR3 reads CASSRGGQIYEQCF. The CDR3 DNA reads as TGTGCCAGCAGCCGAGGGGGACAGATCTACGAGCAGTGCTTC.

This clone was seen ten or more times. The chain recombines TRBV5-8 with TRBJ2-3; 7 nucleotides match TRBD2. Germline-derived CDR1 and CDR2 are SGHTS and YDEGEE. The length of the CDR3 is 15 residues. V trimming: 4 bases; J trimming: 4 bases; junction bases outside the gene matches: 9. This chain's CDR3 is CASSPRYREADTQYF. For the CDR3, the DNA is TGTGCCAGCAGCCCCCGGTACCGGGAGGCAGATACGCAGTATTTT. Based on the CDR3 plus reference TRBV5-8 and TRBJ2-3, the full variable domain is EAGVTQSPTHLIKTRGQQATLRCSPISGHTSVYWYQQALGLGLQFLLWYDEGEERNRGNFPPRFSGRQFPNYSSELNVNALELEDSALYLCASSPRYREADTQYFGPGTRLTVL.

This clone was recorded at least ten times. The chain has TRBV6-5 and TRBJ1-1, with 7 bases identical to TRBD1. CDR1 is MNHEY and CDR2 is SVGAGI in the germline V gene. Losses at the gene ends were 0 bases for V and 6 bases for J; bases not matched to a gene: 10. This CDR3 spans 16 amino acids. CDR3 bases: TGTGCCAGCAGTTACTCGACTGGTGAAGGGGGCGCTGAAGCTTTCTTT. Translating it yields CASSYSTGEGGAEAFF.

At least ten counts were recorded for this clone. The V and J genes are TRBV6-1 and TRBJ1-1, with D unresolved. Trimming shortened V by 9 bases and J by 11 bases, and 13 bases separated the two germline ends. CDR3 length equals 10 residues. Germline V CDR1 and CDR2: MNHNS, SASEGT. CDR3 bases: TGTGCCAGTCTCCAGGCCGACGCTTTCTTT. It specifies CASLQADAFF.

The table lists this clone with a few counts. No conserved phenylalanine or tryptophan ends this CDR3, so it is likely a read error. CDR3 sequence: CASSAHSGDYGYTL. For the CDR3, the DNA is TGTGCCAGCAGCGCCCACTCCGGCGACTATGGCTACACCCTC. V and J are TRBV9 and TRBJ1-2; D remains unclear. Germline CDR1 and CDR2: SGDLS and YYNGEE. The V end was cut by 3 bases, the J end by 3 bases, with 12 bases between. The CDR3 is made up of 14 amino acids.

At least ten counts were recorded for this clone. J is TRBJ2-1 and V is TRBV29-1; unclear D gene. CDR3 size: 10 residues. Trimming removed 4 bases from V and 5 bases from J, with 3 bases in between. Per the germline V gene, CDR1 is SQVTM and CDR2 is ANQGSEA. The CDR3 region is CSVADNEQFF. The CDR3 region has the DNA TGCAGCGTTGCTGACAATGAGCAGTTCTTC.

The chain joins TRBV5-4 to TRBJ2-5; maybe TRBD2 (5 bases). The J call may not be correct, given that the DNA end is closer to TRBJ2-7. CDR3 size: 13 residues. The germline gives CDR1 SGHNT, CDR2 YYREEE (reference sequence). The CDR3 DNA reads TGTGCCAGCAGCTTGAGGCCGGGATACGAGCAGTACTTC. Translated, it gives CASSLRPGYEQYF.

This clone was seen at least ten times. The chain uses TRBV7-9 and TRBJ2-2; D perhaps matches TRBD2 (5 bases). The germline gives CDR1 SEHNR, CDR2 FQNEAQ (reference sequence). V dropped 1 base and J dropped 6 bases, with 12 bases sitting between them. The CDR3 length is 15 residues. The CDR3 sequence is CASSLDGMRAGELFF. The CDR3 DNA sequence: TGTGCCAGCAGCTTAGATGGGATGAGGGCCGGGGAGCTGTTTTTT.

This clone was counted at least ten times. The chain recombines TRBV7-9 with TRBJ2-2, with 7 bases fitting TRBD1. The CDR3 sequence is 16 residues long. The germline V gene encodes CDR1 SEHNR and CDR2 FQNEAQ (reference sequence). V was clipped by 4 bases and J by 0 bases; unmatched bases: 5. The chain's CDR3 is CASSSVGTANTGELFF. CDR3 nucleotides: TGTGCCAGCAGCTCAGTAGGGACAGCGAACACCGGGGAGCTGTTTTTT.

The table lists this clone with many counts. The chain is built from TRBV2 and TRBJ2-7; perhaps TRBD2 as D (6 bases). The length of the CDR3 is 14 residues. Germline values: CDR1 SNHLY, CDR2 FYNNEI. V dropped 4 bases and J dropped 2 bases, with 12 bases sitting between them. CDR3: CASSAPGGAYEQYF. CDR3 bases: TGTGCCAGCAGTGCCCCAGGCGGGGCCTACGAGCAGTACTTC.

This clone was recorded many times. This CDR3 reads CASTTGGAYNEQFF. CDR3 in DNA: TGTGCCAGCACCACAGGGGGCGCCTACAATGAGCAGTTCTTC. The chain combines TRBV7-9 with TRBJ2-1; TRBD1 aligns across 9 bases. Trimming removed 7 bases from V and 2 bases from J; junction bases left unmatched: 3. CDR1 is SEHNR and CDR2 is FQNEAQ in the germline V gene (reference sequence). The CDR3 length is 14 residues.